One sample yielded the 27 T cell receptor beta chains listed below, sequenced in a study of T cells after posttransplantation cyclophosphamide. Produced via immunoSEQ multiplex PCR; TCRdb's table is partial and in-frame only. This sample has under 15,000 clones, each found more than once. Sample: PBMCs. All receptors come from a woman in her thirties or forties in good health, CMV-negative, and a related stem cell transplant donor.

This clone was observed at least ten times. J is TRBJ1-5 and V is TRBV28; TRBD1 matches at 8 bases. The CDR3 extends over 15 amino acids. Looked up from germline, CDR1 is MDHEN and CDR2 is SYDVKM. V lost 8 bases and J lost 3; bases outside the gene matches: 9. This CDR3 is CASLPKTGDNQPQHF. The CDR3, as DNA: TGTGCCAGCTTGCCTAAGACAGGGGACAATCAGCCCCAGCATTTT.

This clone is medium-sized (0.01 to 0.1%) in the sample. CDR3 in DNA: TGTGCCAGCAGTGAGAACTGGGGCCTTGCAACTAATGAAAAACTGTTTTTT. Protein sequence: CASSENWGLATNEKLFF. The chain joins TRBV6-1 to TRBJ1-4; a possible D gene is TRBD1 (5 bases). The CDR3 contains 17 residues. CDR1 and CDR2 from the germline V gene are MNHNS and SASEGT. V was trimmed by 3 bases and J by 0 bases, leaving 14 bases between them.

This clone showed up many times. The V and J genes are TRBV5-1 and TRBJ2-7; D might be TRBD1 (6 bases). V was pared by 2 bases and J by 5 bases, with 14 bases between. The CDR3 contains 14 residues. CDR1 SGHRS and CDR2 YFSETQ come from the germline V gene. The CDR3, as DNA: TGCGCCAGCAGCTTTACTCCCGGGACACACGAGCAGTACTTC. It translates to CASSFTPGTHEQYF.

This clone was seen ten or more times. The chain is built from TRBV19 and TRBJ2-7, with D possibly TRBD2 on 5 matching bases. Germline V gene lookup returns CDR1 LNHDA and CDR2 SQIVND (reference sequence). The CDR3 sequence is 15 residues long. V shed 5 bases and J shed 4 bases, with 18 bases lying between them. Here the CDR3 DNA reads TGTGCCAGTAGTCCCGGAGGCGCGGGCTCGTACGAGCAGTACTTC. This sequence encodes CASSPGGAGSYEQYF.

This clone showed up many times. This chain links TRBV5-4 with TRBJ2-7, with a tentative D call TRBD2 (7 bases). The V end lost 3 bases, the J end lost 5 bases, and 21 bases lay between the germline ends. CDR3 size: 16 residues. Germline V lookup: CDR1 SGHNT, CDR2 YYREEE (reference sequence). The CDR3 protein is CASSSTPGGRVDEQYF. Written as DNA, the CDR3 is TGTGCCAGCAGCTCAACCCCGGGGGGCAGGGTGGACGAGCAGTACTTC.

This clone was found many times. The rearrangement joins TRBV4-1 to TRBJ1-3; D ambiguous. This CDR3 has 13 amino acids. Trimming took 6 bases from V and 3 from J, leaving 9 bases between them. Germline V CDR1 and CDR2: MGHRA, YSYEKL. CDR3 residues: CASSLQNGNTIYF. The CDR3 DNA reads TGCGCCAGCAGTCTGCAGAATGGAAACACCATATATTTT.

This clone has ten or more counts. This chain uses TRBV5-1 with TRBJ2-7; tentative D call: TRBD1 (5 bases). Germline V gene data show CDR1 as SGHRS and CDR2 as YFSETQ. Trimming removed 5 bases at V and 2 bases at J, with 17 bases between. The CDR3 consists of 15 residues. The CDR3 sequence: CASREDPRATYEQYF. Here the CDR3 DNA reads TGCGCCAGCAGAGAGGACCCCAGGGCAACCTACGAGCAGTACTTC.

This clone has at least ten counts. The chain employs TRBV18 and TRBJ2-1; 9 bases map to TRBD2. This CDR3 is 16 amino acids long. Germline V gene data show CDR1 as KGHSH and CDR2 as LQKENI. The V gene end was trimmed by 5 bases and the J gene end by 10 bases; junction bases not matched to a gene: 15. The CDR3, as DNA: TGTGCCAGCTCATTGACTAGCGGCAACAATCTCCGGGAGCAGTTCTTC. The encoded protein is CASSLTSGNNLREQFF.

By sample share, this clone is medium-sized (0.01 to 0.1%). This chain uses TRBV11-3 with TRBJ2-1; either TRBD1 or TRBD2 may supply D (5 bases each). V was pared by 0 bases and J by 0 bases, with 15 bases between. The CDR3 contains 18 residues. Germline V lookup: CDR1 SGHNT, CDR2 YENEEA. In DNA form, the CDR3 reads TGTGCCAGCAGCTTAGATCAGGGTGGGAGTAGCTCCTACAATGAGCAGTTCTTC. Its protein is CASSLDQGGSSSYNEQFF.

This clone was seen more than once but under ten times. The V call is TRBV5-4, the J call TRBJ2-3, with TRBD2 matching 12 bases. Looked up from germline, CDR1 is SGHNT and CDR2 is YYREEE (reference sequence). Trimming removed 1 base from V and 4 bases from J; junction bases left unmatched: 4. This CDR3 is 16 amino acids long. CDR3 residues: CASSLRLAGAADTQYF. The CDR3 bases are TGTGCCAGCAGCTTGCGACTAGCGGGAGCAGCAGATACGCAGTATTTT.

This clone has at least ten counts. This chain joins TRBV18 and TRBJ2-7; 9 bases map to TRBD1. The J segment lost 9 bases and the V segment lost 5 bases, leaving 14 bases of the junction unmatched. CDR1 and CDR2 from the germline V gene are KGHSH and LQKENI. The CDR3 covers 15 residues. CDR3 amino acids: CASSISSRDREGQYF. The DNA of the CDR3 is TGTGCCAGCTCAATCAGTTCCCGGGACAGGGAAGGGCAGTACTTC.

In this sample, this clone turned up many times. The chain employs TRBV11-2 and TRBJ2-7; the D gene is possibly TRBD1 (6 bases). Trimming shortened V by 7 bases and J by 5 bases, and 12 bases separated the two germline ends. The germline CDR1 and CDR2 sequences are SGHAT and FQNNGV. CDR3 length equals 12 residues. The DNA for the CDR3 is TGTGCCAGCAACCCACAGGGCCACGAGCAGTACTTC. Amino acids: CASNPQGHEQYF.

This clone showed up many times. The chain combines TRBV18 with TRBJ1-1; D is possibly TRBD1 (6 bases). Germline lookup yields CDR1 KGHSH and CDR2 LQKENI. Trimming cost V 6 bases and J 1 base, with 12 bases left between them. The CDR3 is 14 residues long. The CDR3 sequence is CASSPGQTNTEAFF. The CDR3 DNA is TGTGCCAGCTCTCCTGGACAGACGAACACTGAAGCTTTCTTT.

By share of the sample, this clone is medium-sized. The chain has TRBV24-1 and TRBJ1-3; possibly TRBD1 for D (6 bases). The germline CDR1 and CDR2 sequences are KGHDR and SFDVKD. This CDR3 region has 18 residues. The ends were cut back, 5 bases at V and 0 bases at J, with 19 bases in the middle. The CDR3 coding sequence is TGTGCCACCAGTGGGGCTAAGGACAGTGAAAGCTCTGGAAACACCATATATTTT. Translated: CATSGAKDSESSGNTIYF.

There are many counts of this clone. This chain joins TRBV7-9 and TRBJ2-7; possible D gene TRBD2, 7 bases. Germline V gives CDR1 SEHNR, CDR2 FQNEAQ (reference sequence). This CDR3 spans 17 amino acids. Trimming stripped 5 bases from V and 5 bases from J, with 25 bases between. The CDR3 nucleotides are TGTGCCAGCAGCCCGAAGTGGGGGGGCAGGGGAGACCACGAGCAGTACTTC. Translation gives CASSPKWGGRGDHEQYF.

There are many counts of this clone. V is TRBV6-6 and J is TRBJ1-4, with D unclear. CDR3 length: 14 residues. V was clipped by 7 bases and J by 0 bases, with 9 bases between them. Germline lookup yields CDR1 MNHNY and CDR2 SVGAGI (reference sequence). The CDR3 DNA reads as TGTGCCAGCAAAAGACTGCCAACTAATGAAAAACTGTTTTTT. Its protein product is CASKRLPTNEKLFF.

There are many counts of this clone. This chain joins TRBV29-1 and TRBJ2-1; D is possibly TRBD2 (5 bases). Trimming took off 6 bases at V and 14 bases at J, with 20 bases between the two ends. Germline CDR1 and CDR2: SQVTM and ANQGSEA. The CDR3 sequence is 12 residues long. CDR3 in amino acids: CSVRGWNSEEFF. The CDR3 DNA is TGCAGCGTGCGAGGGTGGAACTCCGAGGAGTTCTTC.

This clone rates as medium-sized. One junction end disagrees with the germline gene, perhaps due to a read error. The genes are TRBV7-7 and TRBJ2-3; TRBD1 might be the D (6 bases). This CDR3 spans 15 amino acids. In germline, CDR1 is SSHAT, CDR2 FNYEAQ (reference sequence). This CDR3 reads CASSLAPGDTDTQYF. For the CDR3, the DNA is TGTGCTAGCAGCTTAGCGCCAGGGGACACAGATACGCAGTATTTT.

This clone was counted ten times or more. One end of the junction is discordant with germline, which a read error may explain. The V call is TRBV4-1, the J call TRBJ2-1; 8 positions agree with TRBD2. CDR1 is MGHRA, CDR2 YSYEKL, per germline. This CDR3 spans 17 amino acids. The CDR3 loop reads CTSSLRTGTRPYNEQFF. In nucleotides, the CDR3 is TGCACCAGCAGCCTTCGAACCGGGACTAGGCCTTACAATGAGCAGTTCTTC.

This clone has a count of ten or more. The rearrangement joins TRBV19 to TRBJ1-2; tentatively, D is TRBD1 (6 bases). Trimming removed 5 bases from V and 8 bases from J, with 18 bases in between. Per germline, CDR1 LNHDA and CDR2 SQIVND (reference sequence). The CDR3 covers 14 residues. CDR3 amino acids: CASSSVGGARGYTF. In DNA, the CDR3 is TGTGCCAGTAGTTCGGTTGGGGGGGCGCGGGGCTACACCTTC.

This clone was counted many times. The rearrangement uses TRBV5-1 and TRBJ1-3, with D unclear. The germline CDR1 and CDR2 sequences are SGHRS and YFSETQ. This CDR3 has 16 amino acids. Trimming took 4 bases from V and 4 from J, leaving 18 bases between them. CDR3: CASSLAGSTNGNTIYF. The CDR3, as DNA: TGCGCCAGCAGCCTGGCAGGCTCGACAAACGGAAACACCATATATTTT.

This clone was recorded at least ten times. The chain is built from TRBV28 and TRBJ1-1, with D maybe TRBD1 (5 bases). Trimming removed 5 bases at V and 8 bases at J, with 24 bases between. This CDR3 has 16 amino acids. Germline-derived CDR1 and CDR2 are MDHEN and SYDVKM. The CDR3 coding sequence is TGTGCCAGCAGTAGACAAATCACGGCAGGGACTTTAGAAGCTTTCTTT. Protein sequence: CASSRQITAGTLEAFF.

This clone was seen repeatedly, ten times or more. The genes are TRBV18 and TRBJ2-2; a possible D gene is TRBD1 (5 bases). V lost 1 base, J lost 3 bases, and 9 bases lay in between. Germline-derived CDR1 and CDR2 are KGHSH and LQKENI. The CDR3 consists of 15 residues. CDR3 sequence reads: CASSPRRVHTGELFF. Here the CDR3 DNA reads TGTGCCAGCTCACCACGCAGGGTTCACACCGGGGAGCTGTTTTTT.

This clone was picked up many times. V and J are TRBV7-6 and TRBJ2-2; the D gene is possibly TRBD2 (6 bases). CDR1 is SGHVS, CDR2 FNYEAQ, per germline. The CDR3 consists of 18 residues. Trimming removed 4 bases at V and 3 bases at J, with 21 bases between. The CDR3 here is CASSSPGLARSDTGELFF. The CDR3 nucleotides read TGTGCCAGCAGCTCGCCGGGGCTAGCGAGGAGCGACACCGGGGAGCTGTTTTTT.

This clone ranks as medium-sized. The J gene is TRBJ2-1, the V gene TRBV4-1, with 7 positions matching TRBD2. The germline V gene has CDR1 MGHRA and CDR2 YSYEKL. The V and J ends lost 4 bases and 9 bases, in that order; junction bases with no gene match: 3. The CDR3 is 12 amino acids. CDR3 amino acids: CASSPTSSEQFF. Here the CDR3 DNA reads TGCGCCAGCAGCCCGACTAGCAGTGAGCAGTTCTTC.

This clone was seen at least ten times. The chain has TRBV6-2 or TRBV6-3 and TRBJ1-4; 7 bases agree with TRBD1. With 6 bases clipped from V and 8 bases from J, the junction kept 12 bases outside the gene matches. Germline V gives CDR1 MNHEY, CDR2 SVGEGT. The CDR3 runs to 15 residues. The CDR3 protein is CASSPSGTGDEKLFF. The CDR3 DNA reads TGTGCCAGCAGCCCCTCAGGAACAGGGGACGAAAAACTGTTTTTT.

This clone was seen a few times. The chain links TRBV7-9 to TRBJ2-1; 10 bases are a match to TRBD2. The CDR3 sequence is 17 residues long. The germline V gene encodes CDR1 SEHNR and CDR2 FQNEAQ (reference sequence). The CDR3 DNA follows: TGTGCAAGTCGCTTAGCCCTAGCGGGAGTTTCCCCATTCGAGCAGTTCTTC. Protein sequence: CASRLALAGVSPFEQFF.